These T cell receptor beta chains were read from a single sample in a study of CD8+ T cells in alopecia areata. Sequencing was performed with immunoSEQ multiplex PCR; in TCRdb, only in-frame clones are kept and a portion is missing. This sample has more than 200,000 clones, with around three fifths found just once. Sequenced here: CD4+ T cells sorted from blood, sampled at week 4, from a patient treated with tofacitinib. The receptors were sampled from a human donor with alopecia areata. Both conserved end residues are part of each CDR3. A D gene is named only where the DNA matches it firmly. Not all rows give a size; the values are once, few, many and, for expanded clones, a class.

>TRBJ2-5|TRBD2|TRBV15|NA
TGTGCCACCAGCAGAGATCACGTAGCGGGGGGTCAGACCCAGTACTTC
CATSRDHVAGGQTQYF
>TRBJ1-2|NA|TRBV19|NA
TGTGCCAGTAGTGCCCGAACAGATTCTAACTATGGCTACACCTTC
CASSARTDSNYGYTF
>TRBJ2-2|NA|TRBV29-1|NA
TGCAGCGTCGCTTGGGACACCAACACCGGGGAGCTGTTTTTT
CSVAWDTNTGELFF
>TRBJ1-2|NA|TRBV2|few
TGTGCCAGCAGCCCCACCGGACTCTTCTATGGCTACACCTTC
CASSPTGLFYGYTF
>TRBJ1-1|NA|TRBV9|few
TGTGCCAGCAGCCACGGCACGAACACTGAAGCTTTCTTT
CASSHGTNTEAFF
>TRBJ2-7|NA|TRBV29-1|NA
TGCAGCGTTGAAGATAATATGGGGCATTCTTACGAGCAGTACTTC
CSVEDNMGHSYEQYF
>TRBJ2-5|NA|TRBV29-1|few
TGCAGCGTTGTTGGGGTGGGGGTAGAGACCCAGTACTTC
CSVVGVGVETQYF
>TRBJ2-5|NA|TRBV2|NA
TGTGCCAGCAAGGCCTGGATGGGCCAAGAGACCCAGTACTTC
CASKAWMGQETQYF
>TRBJ2-1|NA|TRBV29-1|NA
TGCAGCGTTGAAACTCAAGGGGGTGAGCAGTTCTTC
CSVETQGGEQFF
>TRBJ1-1|NA|TRBV29-1|NA
TGCAGCGGGGAAACAGGTGAAGCTTTCTTT
CSGETGEAFF
>TRBJ2-7|NA|TRBV28|NA
TGTGCCAGCAGTCGCTACTACGAGCAGTACTTC
CASSRYYEQYF